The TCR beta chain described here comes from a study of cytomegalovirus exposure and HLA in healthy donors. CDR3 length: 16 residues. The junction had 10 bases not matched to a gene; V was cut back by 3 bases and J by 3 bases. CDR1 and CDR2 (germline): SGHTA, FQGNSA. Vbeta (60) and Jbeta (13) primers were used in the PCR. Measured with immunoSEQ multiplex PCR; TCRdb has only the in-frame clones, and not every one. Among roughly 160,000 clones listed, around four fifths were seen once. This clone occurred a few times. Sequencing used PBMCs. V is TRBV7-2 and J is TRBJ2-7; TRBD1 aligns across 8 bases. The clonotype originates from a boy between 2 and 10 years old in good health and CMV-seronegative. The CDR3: CASSFNPTTGGYEQYF. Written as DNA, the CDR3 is TGTGCCAGCAGCTTTAATCCCACCACAGGGGGCTACGAGCAGTACTTC. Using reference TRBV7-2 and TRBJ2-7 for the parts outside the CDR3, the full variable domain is GAGVSQSPSNKVTEKGKDVELRCDPISGHTALYWYRQSLGQGLEFLIYFQGNSAPDKSGLPSDRFSAERTGGSVSTLTIQRTQQEDSAVYLCASSFNPTTGGYEQYFGPGTRLTVT.